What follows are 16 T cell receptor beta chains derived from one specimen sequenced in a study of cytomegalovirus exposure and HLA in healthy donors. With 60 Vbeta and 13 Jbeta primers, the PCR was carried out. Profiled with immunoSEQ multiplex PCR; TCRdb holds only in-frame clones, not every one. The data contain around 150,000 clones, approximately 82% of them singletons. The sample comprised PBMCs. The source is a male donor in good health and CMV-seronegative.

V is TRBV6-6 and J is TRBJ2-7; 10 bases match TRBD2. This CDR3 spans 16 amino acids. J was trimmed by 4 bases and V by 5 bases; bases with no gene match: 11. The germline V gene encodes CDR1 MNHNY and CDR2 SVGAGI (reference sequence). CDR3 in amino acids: CASSGFGPSGSYEQYF. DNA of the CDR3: TGTGCCAGCAGTGGATTCGGGCCTAGCGGGAGTTACGAGCAGTACTTC.

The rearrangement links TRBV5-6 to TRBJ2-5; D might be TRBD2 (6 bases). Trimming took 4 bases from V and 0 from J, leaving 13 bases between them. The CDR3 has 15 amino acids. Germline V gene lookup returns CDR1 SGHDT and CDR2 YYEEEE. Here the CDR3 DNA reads TGTGCCAGCAGCCCGGGACTCGGAAACCAAGAGACCCAGTACTTC. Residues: CASSPGLGNQETQYF.

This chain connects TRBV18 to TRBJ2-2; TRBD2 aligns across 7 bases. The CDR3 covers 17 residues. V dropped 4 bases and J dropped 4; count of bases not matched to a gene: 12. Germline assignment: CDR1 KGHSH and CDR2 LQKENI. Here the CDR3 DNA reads TGTGCCAGCTCACTGCGGGAGCCATCCATTAGCACCGGGGAGCTGTTTTTT. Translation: CASSLREPSISTGELFF. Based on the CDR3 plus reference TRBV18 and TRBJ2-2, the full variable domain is NAGVMQNPRHLVRRRGQEARLRCSPMKGHSHVYWYRQLPEEGLKFMVYLQKENIIDESGMPKERFSAEFPKEGPSILRIQQVVRGDSAAYFCASSLREPSISTGELFFGEGSRLTVL.

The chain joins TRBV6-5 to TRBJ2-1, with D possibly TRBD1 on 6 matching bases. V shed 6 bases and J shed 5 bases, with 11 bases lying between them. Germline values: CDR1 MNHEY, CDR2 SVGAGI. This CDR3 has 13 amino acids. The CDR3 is CASSPDRNNEQFF. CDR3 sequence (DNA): TGTGCCAGCAGCCCTGACAGGAACAATGAGCAGTTCTTC.

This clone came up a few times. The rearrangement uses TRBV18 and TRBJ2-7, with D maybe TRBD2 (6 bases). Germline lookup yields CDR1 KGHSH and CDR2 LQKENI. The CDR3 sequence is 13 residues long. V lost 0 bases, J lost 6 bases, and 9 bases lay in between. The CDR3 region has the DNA TGTGCCAGCTCACCACCGGAGGGAGGCGAGCAGTACTTC. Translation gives CASSPPEGGEQYF.

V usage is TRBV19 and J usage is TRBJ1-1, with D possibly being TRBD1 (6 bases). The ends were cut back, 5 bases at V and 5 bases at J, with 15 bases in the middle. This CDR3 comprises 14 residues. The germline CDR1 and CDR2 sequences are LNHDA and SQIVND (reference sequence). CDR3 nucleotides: TGTGCCAGTAGTTCCTACAGGGAAAATACTGAAGCTTTCTTT. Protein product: CASSSYRENTEAFF.

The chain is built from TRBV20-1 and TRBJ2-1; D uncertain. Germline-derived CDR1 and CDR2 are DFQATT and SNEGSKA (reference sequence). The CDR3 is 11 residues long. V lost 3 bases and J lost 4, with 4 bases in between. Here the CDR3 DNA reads TGCAGTGCTAGGGCTTACAATGAGCAGTTCTTC. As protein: CSARAYNEQFF.

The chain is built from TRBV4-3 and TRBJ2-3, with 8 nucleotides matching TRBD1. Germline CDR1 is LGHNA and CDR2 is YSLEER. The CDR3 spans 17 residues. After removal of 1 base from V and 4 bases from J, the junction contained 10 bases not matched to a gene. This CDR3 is CASSQGGPDRGSDTQYF. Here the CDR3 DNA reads TGCGCCAGCAGCCAAGGCGGCCCTGACAGGGGCTCAGATACGCAGTATTTT.

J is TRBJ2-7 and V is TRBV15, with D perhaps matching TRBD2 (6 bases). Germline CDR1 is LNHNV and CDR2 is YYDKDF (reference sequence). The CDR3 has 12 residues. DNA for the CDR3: TGTGCTGTCGCGGAGGGCGGATACGAGCAGTACTTC. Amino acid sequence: CAVAEGGYEQYF.

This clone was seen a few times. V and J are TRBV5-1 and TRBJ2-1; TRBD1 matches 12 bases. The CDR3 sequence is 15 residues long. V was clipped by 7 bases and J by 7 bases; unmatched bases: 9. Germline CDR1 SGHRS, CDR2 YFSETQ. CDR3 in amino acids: CASSEGTGGLNEQFF. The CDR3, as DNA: TGCGCCAGCTCCGAGGGGACAGGGGGCTTGAATGAGCAGTTCTTC. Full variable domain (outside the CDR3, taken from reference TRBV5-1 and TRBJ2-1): KAGVTQTPRYLIKTRGQQVTLSCSPISGHRSVSWYQQTPGQGLQFLFEYFSETQRNKGNFPGRFSGRQFSNSRSEMNVSTLELGDSALYLCASSEGTGGLNEQFFGPGTRLTVL.

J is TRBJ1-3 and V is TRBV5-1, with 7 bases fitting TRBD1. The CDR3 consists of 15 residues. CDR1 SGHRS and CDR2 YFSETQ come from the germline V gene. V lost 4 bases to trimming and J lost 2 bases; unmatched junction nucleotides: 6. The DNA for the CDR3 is TGCGCCAGCAGCCGGGACAGAAGTACTGGAAACACCATATATTTT. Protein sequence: CASSRDRSTGNTIYF.

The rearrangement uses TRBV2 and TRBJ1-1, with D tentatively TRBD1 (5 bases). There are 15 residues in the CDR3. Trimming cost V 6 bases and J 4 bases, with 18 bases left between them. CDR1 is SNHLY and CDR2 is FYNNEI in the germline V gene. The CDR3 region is CASSQRGEWATEAFF. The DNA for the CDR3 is TGTGCCAGCAGCCAACGGGGGGAGTGGGCCACTGAAGCTTTCTTT.

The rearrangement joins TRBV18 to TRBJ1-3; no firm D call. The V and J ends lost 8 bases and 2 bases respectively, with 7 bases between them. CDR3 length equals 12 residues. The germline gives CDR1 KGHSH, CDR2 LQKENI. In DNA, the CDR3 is TGTGCCAGCCTGTTAGCTGGAAACACCATATATTTT. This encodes CASLLAGNTIYF.

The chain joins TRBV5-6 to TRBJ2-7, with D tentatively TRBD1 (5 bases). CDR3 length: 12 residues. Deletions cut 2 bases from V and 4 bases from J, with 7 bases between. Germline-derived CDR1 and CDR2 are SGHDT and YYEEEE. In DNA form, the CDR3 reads TGTGCCAGCAGCTTCAGGGTTTACGAGCAGTACTTC. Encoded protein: CASSFRVYEQYF.

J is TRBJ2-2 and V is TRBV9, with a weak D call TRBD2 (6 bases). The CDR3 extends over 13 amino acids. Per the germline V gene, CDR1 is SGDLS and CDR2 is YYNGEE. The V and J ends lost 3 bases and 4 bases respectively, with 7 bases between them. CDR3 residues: CASSGAGTGELFF. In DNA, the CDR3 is TGTGCCAGCAGCGGAGCGGGCACCGGGGAGCTGTTTTTT.

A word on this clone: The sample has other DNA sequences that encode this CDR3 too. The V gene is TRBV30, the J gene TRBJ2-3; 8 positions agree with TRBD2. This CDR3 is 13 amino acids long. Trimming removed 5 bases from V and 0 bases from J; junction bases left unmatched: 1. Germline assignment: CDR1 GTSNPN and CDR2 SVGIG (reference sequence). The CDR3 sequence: CAWSSGSTDTQYF. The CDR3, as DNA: TGTGCCTGGTCTAGCGGGAGCACAGATACGCAGTATTTT.